One T cell receptor beta chain is described in this entry. This clone was found once. The antigen it recognizes is unknown. No much larger clone is present one base from it, and per-base qualities are unavailable. The record originates from a study of PD-1 blockade in classical Hodgkin lymphoma (dated by TCRdb to about 2020). About the full investigation: Nivolumab dosing was 3 mg/kg intravenously every 2 weeks, continuing until either disease progression or unacceptable toxicity. A peripheral blood immune signature of response to PD-1 blockade in classical Hodgkin lymphoma was defined using TCR beta sequencing and CyTOF.

The Qiagen DNeasy kit was used to extract genomic DNA from unsorted PBMCs and from the negatively selected CD4+ and CD8+ fractions. Amplification of TCR beta CDR3 regions was done by immunoSEQ multiplex PCR with primers that anneal to V and J segments. A synthetic immune receptor repertoire was used to minimize amplification bias, and remaining bias was computationally removed after sequencing. The study's own analysis went as follows. Custom Python scripts were used to quantify repertoire diversity as the Shannon entropy index. Unsorted, CD4+ and CD8+ repertoires were examined separately, except in combined analyses, for which CD4+ and CD8+ sequences were merged in silico. A clone counted as expanded when the clone's frequency after treatment rose at least 2-fold relative to C1D1, and clones undetected at baseline were given a pseudocount of 0.5. Singleton clones were defined as clones with 0 or 1 copy at C1D1, and non-singleton clones were defined as clones with 2 or more copies. By matching protein sequences in sorted samples from the same patient, clones expanded in unsorted samples were annotated as CD4+, CD8+ or unknown. Wilcoxon tests on paired samples were used to test diversity changes from C1D1 to C4D1. TCRdb re-hosts the immuneACCESS table, in-frame sequences only. Its copies lack some clones; in the studies checked, an unresolved V gene accounts for under half of them, and the cause for the rest is not known. Clone size and the V and J calls come from that table; the DNA yielded D and trimming. The sample table lists roughly 50,000 clones, approximately 89% of them with a count of one. Approximately 6.8% of the sample is held by the ten biggest clonotypes.

This specimen's time point label, per the study, means: cycle 4 day 1 (C4D1), after 6 weeks of nivolumab. All trial patients had relapsed after autologous stem cell transplantation, with cohorts A, B and C differing in prior brentuximab vedotin exposure. The trial cohort comprised about 60 patients with relapsed/refractory classical Hodgkin lymphoma whose best overall responses were complete response, partial response or progressive disease. Trial patients were treated with single-agent nivolumab in the multi-cohort phase II CheckMate 205 trial. An independent review committee assessed best overall response using the 2007 International Working Group response criteria. Trial PBMCs were collected just before the start of nivolumab (C1D1) and during therapy at cycle 2 day 1 and cycle 4 day 1. Peripheral blood was collected in 8 mL Vacutainer Cell Preparation Tubes, from which PBMCs were isolated by centrifugation and then cryopreserved.

Broad study findings and their caveats: The study was restricted to a single clinical trial cohort, and the causes of repertoire differences, possibly disease activity or prior therapy, were left undefined. Patients starting nivolumab less than 1 year after ASCT had lower diversity and were excluded from later analyses to avoid confounding by immune reconstitution. Baseline TCR diversity was reported as lower in newly diagnosed patients than in healthy donors, and lower still in relapsed/refractory patients. Trial patients achieving complete response had baseline diversity similar to newly diagnosed patients, whereas partial responders and progressors had significantly lower diversity. By C4D1, a significant rise was seen in CD4+ TCR diversity but not in CD8+ TCR diversity (p=0.0027 vs p=0.16), and the rise was most apparent among complete responders (p=0.02).

The CDR3, from cysteine to phenylalanine, totals 15 residues. Solely the CDR3 DNA is kept, with 45 bases framed from the first base. CDR1 and CDR2 are drawn from the germline V gene: MDHEN, SYDVKM. V lost 6 bases and J lost 1 base; the stretch between them is 15 bases long. The sample consisted of peripheral blood mononuclear cells (PBMCs), taken before the fourth cycle of nivolumab. The clonotype comes from a human donor with classical Hodgkin lymphoma. The chain uses TRBV28 and TRBJ1-1, and perhaps TRBD1 as D gene, on 6 matching bases. The DNA sequence is TGTGCCAGCAGGCTGGGAGGGGGTGGGAACACTGAAGCTTTCTTT. Its amino acids are CASRLGGGGNTEAFF.